The rows below give T cell receptor beta chains drawn from one sample of a study of blood T cell repertoires in COVID-19. Profiling relied on immunoSEQ multiplex PCR, and the TCRdb table lists in-frame clones only, not all of them. The table shows around 310,000 clones, with 90% occurring only once. Specimen: peripheral blood. The receptors derive from a middle-aged woman with COVID-19, enrolled during active disease. CDR3s include the opening cysteine and the closing phenylalanine or tryptophan. The order of the fields is clone size, V gene, D gene, J gene, CDR3 protein, CDR3 DNA. A D gene is named only where the DNA matches it firmly. Where a row states a size, it is once, few, many or the class of an expanded clone; other rows omit it.

>.|TRBV3-1/TRBV3-2|TRBD2|TRBJ2-1
CASSQGLAGGGREQFF
TGTGCCAGCAGCCAAGGGCTAGCGGGAGGCGGGAGGGAGCAGTTCTTC
>.|TRBV10-3|.|TRBJ2-6
CAITADGANVLTF
TGTGCCATCACCGCGGATGGGGCCAACGTCCTGACTTTC
>.|TRBV9|TRBD1|TRBJ1-3
CASSVHDAGGSAGNTIYF
TGTGCCAGCAGCGTTCACGATGCAGGGGGCTCCGCTGGAAACACCATATATTTT
>.|TRBV3-1/TRBV3-2|TRBD1|TRBJ2-5
CASSQATGGETQYF
TGTGCCAGCAGCCAAGCCACAGGGGGAGAGACCCAGTACTTC
>.|TRBV2|.|TRBJ1-6
CASRAEGGSNSPLHF
TGTGCCAGCAGGGCCGAAGGGGGATCGAATTCACCCCTCCACTTT
>.|TRBV5-6|.|TRBJ1-1
CASSLDLGLGRTEAFF
TGTGCCAGCAGCTTGGACCTCGGCCTTGGGAGGACTGAAGCTTTCTTT
>.|TRBV4-2|.|TRBJ2-7
CASSPFLSDRPYEQYF
TGTGCCAGCAGCCCGTTTCTGTCGGACAGACCATACGAGCAGTACTTC
>.|TRBV10-3|TRBD2|TRBJ2-1
CAIRLAGVNEQFF
TGTGCCATCAGACTAGCGGGAGTCAATGAGCAGTTCTTC
>.|TRBV5-1|.|TRBJ2-7
CASSLGQVYEQYF
TGCGCCAGCAGCTTGGGACAGGTTTACGAGCAGTACTTC
>.|TRBV4-3|TRBD1|TRBJ1-5
CASSQDQGQGAQPQHF
TGCGCCAGCAGCCAAGATCAAGGACAGGGGGCACAGCCCCAGCATTTT
>.|TRBV7-9|.|TRBJ1-1
CASSFTTGNTEAFF
TGTGCCAGCAGCTTCACCACAGGGAACACTGAAGCTTTCTTT
>.|TRBV3-1/TRBV3-2|.|TRBJ1-2
CASSQAAWSGYTF
TGTGCCAGCAGCCAAGCTGCATGGAGCGGCTACACCTTC
>.|TRBV5-1|.|TRBJ2-7
CASSPYRDSYEQYF
TGCGCCAGCAGCCCGTACAGGGATTCCTACGAGCAGTACTTC
>.|TRBV2|.|TRBJ2-5
CASSGGPTGTQYF
TGTGCCAGCTCCGGAGGGCCGACGGGGACCCAGTACTTC
>.|TRBV18|TRBD1|TRBJ1-6
CASSRTGGGNSPLHF
TGTGCCAGCTCACGTACAGGGGGAGGGAATTCACCCCTCCACTTT
>once|TRBV6-1|.|TRBJ2-7
CASSEAVGTYEQYF
TGTGCCAGCAGTGAAGCCGTGGGCACCTACGAGCAGTACTTC
>.|TRBV19|.|TRBJ1-4
CASRTVGGVNEKLFF
TGTGCCAGTAGGACCGTTGGGGGGGTTAATGAAAAACTGTTTTTT
>.|TRBV6-2/TRBV6-3|TRBD2|TRBJ2-3
CASSFGGSWVTSTDTQYF
TGTGCCAGCAGTTTCGGGGGGTCGTGGGTGACCAGCACAGATACGCAGTATTTT
>.|TRBV28|TRBD1|TRBJ2-5
CASSPMTGGTETQYF
TGTGCCAGCAGTCCAATGACAGGGGGGACGGAGACCCAGTACTTC
>.|TRBV19|TRBD2|TRBJ2-4
CASSRASGGVRNIQYF
TGTGCCAGTAGTAGGGCTAGCGGGGGGGTGAGAAACATTCAGTACTTC
>.|TRBV5-1|TRBD1|TRBJ2-6
CASSSTRTGTGANVLTF
TGCGCCAGCAGTTCAACCCGGACAGGGACTGGGGCCAACGTCCTGACTTTC
>.|TRBV10-3|TRBD2|TRBJ2-3
CALKSGLAGDQYF
TGTGCCCTCAAATCGGGACTAGCGGGGGATCAGTATTTT
>.|TRBV18|.|TRBJ2-2
CASSETGRNTGELFF
TGTGCCAGCTCAGAAACAGGGAGAAACACCGGGGAGCTGTTTTTT
>.|TRBV27|.|TRBJ2-3
CASTSLGGTQYF
TGTGCCAGCACGTCCCTGGGAGGTACGCAGTATTTT
>.|TRBV15|TRBD2|TRBJ2-3
CATSYRPPGLAGDTQYF
TGTGCCACCAGCTACCGTCCCCCGGGACTAGCGGGAGATACGCAGTATTTT